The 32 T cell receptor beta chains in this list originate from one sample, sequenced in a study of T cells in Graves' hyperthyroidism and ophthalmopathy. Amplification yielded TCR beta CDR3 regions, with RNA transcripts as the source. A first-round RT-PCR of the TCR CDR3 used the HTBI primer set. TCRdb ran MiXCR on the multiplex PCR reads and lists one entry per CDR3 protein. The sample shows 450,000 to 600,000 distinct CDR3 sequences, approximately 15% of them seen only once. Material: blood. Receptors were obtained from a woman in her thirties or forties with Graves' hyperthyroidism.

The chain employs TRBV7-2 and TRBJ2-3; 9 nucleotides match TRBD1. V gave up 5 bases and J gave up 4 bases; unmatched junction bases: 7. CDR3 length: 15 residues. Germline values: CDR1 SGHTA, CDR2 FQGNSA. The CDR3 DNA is TGTGCCAGCAGCCCCAGGACAGGGGAGGCAGATACGCAGTATTTT. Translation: CASSPRTGEADTQYF.

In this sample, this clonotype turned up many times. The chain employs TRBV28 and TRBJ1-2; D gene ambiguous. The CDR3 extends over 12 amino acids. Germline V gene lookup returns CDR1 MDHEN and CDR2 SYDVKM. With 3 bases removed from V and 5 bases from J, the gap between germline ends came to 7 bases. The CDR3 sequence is CASSFRIYGYTF. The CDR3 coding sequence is TGTGCCAGCAGTTTCCGGATTTATGGCTACACCTTC.

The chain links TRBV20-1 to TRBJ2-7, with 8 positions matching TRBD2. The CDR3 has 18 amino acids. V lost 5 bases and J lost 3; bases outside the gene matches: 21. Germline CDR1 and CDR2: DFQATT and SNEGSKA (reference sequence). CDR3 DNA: TGCAGTGCTCCCGGTTTATCTTTGACGGGAGGGGGAGGCTACGAGCAGTACTTC. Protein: CSAPGLSLTGGGGYEQYF.

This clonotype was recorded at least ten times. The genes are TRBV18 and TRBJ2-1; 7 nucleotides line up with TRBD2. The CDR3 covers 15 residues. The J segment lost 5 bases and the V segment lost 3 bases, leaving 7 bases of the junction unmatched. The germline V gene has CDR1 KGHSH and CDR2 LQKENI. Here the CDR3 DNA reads TGTGCCAGCTCACCGACACGACTAGCCAACAATGAGCAGTTCTTC. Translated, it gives CASSPTRLANNEQFF. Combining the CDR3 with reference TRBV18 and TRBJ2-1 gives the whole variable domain NAGVMQNPRHLVRRRGQEARLRCSPMKGHSHVYWYRQLPEEGLKFMVYLQKENIIDESGMPKERFSAEFPKEGPSILRIQQVVRGDSAAYFCASSPTRLANNEQFFGPGTRLTVL.

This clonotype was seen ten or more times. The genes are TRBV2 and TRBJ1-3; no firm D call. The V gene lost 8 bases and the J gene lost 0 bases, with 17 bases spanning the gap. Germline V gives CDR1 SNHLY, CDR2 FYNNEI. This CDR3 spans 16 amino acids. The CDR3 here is CASRSLEGGSGNTIYF. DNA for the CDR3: TGTGCCAGCCGCTCCCTGGAGGGAGGCTCTGGAAACACCATATATTTT.

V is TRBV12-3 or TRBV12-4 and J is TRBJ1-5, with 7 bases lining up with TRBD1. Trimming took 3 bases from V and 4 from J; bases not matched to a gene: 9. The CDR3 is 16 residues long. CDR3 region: CASSFPSGGKNQPQHF. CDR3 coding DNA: TGTGCCAGCAGTTTCCCCTCAGGGGGTAAAAATCAGCCCCAGCATTTT.

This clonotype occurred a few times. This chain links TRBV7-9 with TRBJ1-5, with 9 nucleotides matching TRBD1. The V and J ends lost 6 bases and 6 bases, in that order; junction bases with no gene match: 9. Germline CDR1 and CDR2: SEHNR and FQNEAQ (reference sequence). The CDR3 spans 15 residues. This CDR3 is CASSRDGQGIQPQHF. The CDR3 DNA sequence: TGTGCCAGCAGTAGAGATGGACAGGGGATTCAGCCCCAGCATTTT.

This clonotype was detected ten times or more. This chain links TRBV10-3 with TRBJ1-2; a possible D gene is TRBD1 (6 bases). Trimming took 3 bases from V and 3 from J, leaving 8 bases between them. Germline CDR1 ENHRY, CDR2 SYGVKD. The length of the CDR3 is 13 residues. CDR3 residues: CAISEQGDYGYTF. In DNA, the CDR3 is TGTGCCATCAGTGAACAGGGCGACTATGGCTACACCTTC.

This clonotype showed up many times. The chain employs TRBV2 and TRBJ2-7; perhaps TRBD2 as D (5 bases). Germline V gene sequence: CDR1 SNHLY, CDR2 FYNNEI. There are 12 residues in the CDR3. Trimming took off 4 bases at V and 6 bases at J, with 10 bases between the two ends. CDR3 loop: CASSVLGAEQYF. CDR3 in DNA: TGTGCCAGCAGTGTTCTGGGAGCCGAGCAGTACTTC. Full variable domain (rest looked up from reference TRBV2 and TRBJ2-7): EPEVTQTPSHQVTQMGQEVILRCVPISNHLYFYWYRQILGQKVEFLVSFYNNEISEKSEIFDDQFSVERPDGSNFTLKIRSTKLEDSAMYFCASSVLGAEQYFGPGTRLTVT.

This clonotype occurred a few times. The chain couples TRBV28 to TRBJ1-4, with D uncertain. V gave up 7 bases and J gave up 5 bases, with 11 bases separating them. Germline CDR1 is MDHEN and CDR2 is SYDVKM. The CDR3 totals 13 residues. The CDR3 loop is CASTPSGNEKLFF. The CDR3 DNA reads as TGTGCCAGCACCCCATCCGGGAATGAAAAACTGTTTTTT.

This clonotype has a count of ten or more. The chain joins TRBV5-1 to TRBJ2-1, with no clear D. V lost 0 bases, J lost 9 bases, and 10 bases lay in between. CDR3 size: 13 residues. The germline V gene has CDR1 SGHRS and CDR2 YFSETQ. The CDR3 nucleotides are TGCGCCAGCAGCTTGGCCCAGCGTGGTGAGCAGTTCTTC. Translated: CASSLAQRGEQFF.

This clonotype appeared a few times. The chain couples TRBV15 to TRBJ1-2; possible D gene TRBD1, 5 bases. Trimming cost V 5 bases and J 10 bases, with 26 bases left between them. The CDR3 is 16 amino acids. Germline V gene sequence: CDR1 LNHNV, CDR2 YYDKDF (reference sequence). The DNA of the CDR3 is TGTGCCACCAGCCTCAGGGCAGGGACCAGGGACGGTGACTACACCTTC. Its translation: CATSLRAGTRDGDYTF.

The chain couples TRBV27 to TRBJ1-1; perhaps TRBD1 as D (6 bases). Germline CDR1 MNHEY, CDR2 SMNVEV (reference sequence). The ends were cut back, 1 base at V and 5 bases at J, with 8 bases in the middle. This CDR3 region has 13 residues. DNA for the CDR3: TGTGCCAGCAGTTTATGGACAGAGACTGAAGCTTTCTTT. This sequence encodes CASSLWTETEAFF.

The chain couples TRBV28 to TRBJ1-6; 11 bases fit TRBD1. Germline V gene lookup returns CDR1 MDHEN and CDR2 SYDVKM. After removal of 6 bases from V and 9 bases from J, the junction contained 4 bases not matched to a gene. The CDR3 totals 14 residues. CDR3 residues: CASRAGQGGSPLHF. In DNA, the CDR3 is TGTGCCAGCAGGGCGGGACAGGGGGGTTCACCCCTCCACTTT. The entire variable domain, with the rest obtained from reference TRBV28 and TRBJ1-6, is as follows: DVKVTQSSRYLVKRTGEKVFLECVQDMDHENMFWYRQDPGLGLRLIYFSYDVKMKEKGDIPEGYSVSREKKERFSLILESASTNQTSMYLCASRAGQGGSPLHFGNGTRLTVT.

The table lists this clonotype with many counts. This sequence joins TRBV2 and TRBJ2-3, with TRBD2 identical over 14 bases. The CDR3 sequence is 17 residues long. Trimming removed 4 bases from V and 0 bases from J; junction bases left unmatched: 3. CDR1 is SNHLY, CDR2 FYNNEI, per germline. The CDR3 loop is CASSGTSGRRSTDTQYF. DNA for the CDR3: TGTGCCAGCAGTGGGACTAGCGGGAGGCGGAGCACAGATACGCAGTATTTT.

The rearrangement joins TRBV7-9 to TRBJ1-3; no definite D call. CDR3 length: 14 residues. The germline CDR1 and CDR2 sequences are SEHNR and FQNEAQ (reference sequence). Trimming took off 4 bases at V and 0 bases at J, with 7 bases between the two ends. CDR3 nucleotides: TGTGCCAGCAGCTCCCAGAGCTCTGGAAACACCATATATTTT. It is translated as CASSSQSSGNTIYF. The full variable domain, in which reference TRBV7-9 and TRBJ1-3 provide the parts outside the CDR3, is DTGVSQNPRHKITKRGQNVTFRCDPISEHNRLYWYRQTLGQGPEFLTYFQNEAQLEKSRLLSDRFSAERPKGSFSTLEIQRTEQGDSAMYLCASSSQSSGNTIYFGEGSWLTVV.

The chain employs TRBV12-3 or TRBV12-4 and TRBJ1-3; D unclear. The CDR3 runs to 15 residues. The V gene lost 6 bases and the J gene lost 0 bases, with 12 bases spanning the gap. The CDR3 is CASSLGLNSGNTIYF. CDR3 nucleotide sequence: TGTGCCAGCAGCCTCGGGCTGAACTCTGGAAACACCATATATTTT.

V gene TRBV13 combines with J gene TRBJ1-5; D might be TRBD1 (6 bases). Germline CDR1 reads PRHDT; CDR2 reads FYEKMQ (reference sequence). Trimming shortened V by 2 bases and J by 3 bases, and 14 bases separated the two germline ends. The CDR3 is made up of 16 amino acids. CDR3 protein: CASSLRTEGDNQPQHF. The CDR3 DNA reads TGTGCCAGCAGCTTAAGGACAGAGGGTGACAATCAGCCCCAGCATTTT. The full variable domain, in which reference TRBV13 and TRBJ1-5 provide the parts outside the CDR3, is AAGVIQSPRHLIKEKRETATLKCYPIPRHDTVYWYQQGPGQDPQFLISFYEKMQSDKGSIPDRFSAQQFSDYHSELNMSSLELGDSALYFCASSLRTEGDNQPQHFGDGTRLSIL.

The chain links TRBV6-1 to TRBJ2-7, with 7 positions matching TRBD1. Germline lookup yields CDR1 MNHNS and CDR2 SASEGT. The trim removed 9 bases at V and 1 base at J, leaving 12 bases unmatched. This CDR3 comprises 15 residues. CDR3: CARESGTAKSYEQYF. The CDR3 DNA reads TGTGCCAGGGAGTCCGGGACAGCTAAATCCTACGAGCAGTACTTC.

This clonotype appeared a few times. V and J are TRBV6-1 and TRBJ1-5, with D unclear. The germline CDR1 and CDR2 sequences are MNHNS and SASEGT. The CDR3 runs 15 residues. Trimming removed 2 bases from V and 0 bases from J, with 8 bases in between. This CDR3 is CASSEWWDSNQPQHF. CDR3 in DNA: TGTGCCAGCAGTGAATGGTGGGATAGCAATCAGCCCCAGCATTTT.

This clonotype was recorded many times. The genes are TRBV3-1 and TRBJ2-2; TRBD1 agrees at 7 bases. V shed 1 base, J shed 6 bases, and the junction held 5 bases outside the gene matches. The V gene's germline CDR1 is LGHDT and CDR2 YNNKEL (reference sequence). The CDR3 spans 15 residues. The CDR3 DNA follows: TGTGCCAGCAGCCAAGGCCAGGGGGTAGCCGGGGAGCTGTTTTTT. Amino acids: CASSQGQGVAGELFF. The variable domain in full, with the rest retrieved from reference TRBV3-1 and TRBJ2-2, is DTAVSQTPKYLVTQMGNDKSIKCEQNLGHDTMYWYKQDSKKFLKIMFSYNNKELIINETVPNRFSPKSPDKAHLNLHINSLELGDSAVYFCASSQGQGVAGELFFGEGSRLTVL.

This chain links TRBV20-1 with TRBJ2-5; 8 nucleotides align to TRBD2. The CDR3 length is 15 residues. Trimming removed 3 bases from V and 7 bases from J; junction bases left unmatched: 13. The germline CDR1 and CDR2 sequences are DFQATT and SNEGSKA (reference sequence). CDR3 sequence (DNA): TGCAGTGCTAGCATCCCGGGCGGGAGGACCGGGACCCAGTACTTC. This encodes CSASIPGGRTGTQYF.

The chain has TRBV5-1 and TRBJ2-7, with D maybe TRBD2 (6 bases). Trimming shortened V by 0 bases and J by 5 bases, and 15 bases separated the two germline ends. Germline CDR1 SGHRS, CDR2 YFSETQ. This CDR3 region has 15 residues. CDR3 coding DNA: TGCGCCAGCAGCTTGGGCGGGATAGGGAGAAACGAGCAGTACTTC. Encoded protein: CASSLGGIGRNEQYF.

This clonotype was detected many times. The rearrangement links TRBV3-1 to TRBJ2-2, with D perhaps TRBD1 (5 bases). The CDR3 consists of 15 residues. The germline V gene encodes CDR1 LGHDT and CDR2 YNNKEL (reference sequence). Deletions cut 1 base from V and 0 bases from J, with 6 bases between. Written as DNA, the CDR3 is TGTGCCAGCAGCCAAGGGACACCGAACACCGGGGAGCTGTTTTTT. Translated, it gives CASSQGTPNTGELFF.

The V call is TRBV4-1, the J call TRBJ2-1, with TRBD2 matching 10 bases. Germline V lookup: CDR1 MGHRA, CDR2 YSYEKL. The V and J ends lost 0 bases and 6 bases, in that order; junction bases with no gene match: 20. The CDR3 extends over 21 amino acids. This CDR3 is CASSQEPSGRALGGSINEQFF. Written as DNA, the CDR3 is TGCGCCAGCAGCCAAGAGCCCAGCGGGAGGGCCTTAGGTGGATCCATCAATGAGCAGTTCTTC.

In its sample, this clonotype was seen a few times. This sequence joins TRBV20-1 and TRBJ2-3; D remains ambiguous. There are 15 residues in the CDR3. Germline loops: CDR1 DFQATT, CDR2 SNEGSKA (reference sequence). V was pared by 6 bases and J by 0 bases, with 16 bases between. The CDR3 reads CSASLLATSTDTQYF. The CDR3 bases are TGCAGTGCGAGCCTCCTGGCGACCAGCACAGATACGCAGTATTTT.

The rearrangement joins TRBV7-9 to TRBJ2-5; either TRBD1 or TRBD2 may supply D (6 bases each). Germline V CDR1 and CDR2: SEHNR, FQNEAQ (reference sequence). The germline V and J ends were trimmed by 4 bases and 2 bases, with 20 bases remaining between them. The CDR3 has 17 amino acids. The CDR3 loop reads CASSWGATSLLQETQYF. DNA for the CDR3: TGTGCCAGCAGCTGGGGGGCGACCAGCCTATTACAAGAGACCCAGTACTTC.

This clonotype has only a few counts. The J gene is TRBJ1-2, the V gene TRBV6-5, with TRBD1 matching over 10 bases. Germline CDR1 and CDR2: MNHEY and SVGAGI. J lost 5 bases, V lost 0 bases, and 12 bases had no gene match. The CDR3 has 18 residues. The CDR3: CASSYSIGTGVSRYGYTF. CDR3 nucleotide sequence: TGTGCCAGCAGTTACTCAATTGGGACAGGGGTGTCCCGTTATGGCTACACCTTC.

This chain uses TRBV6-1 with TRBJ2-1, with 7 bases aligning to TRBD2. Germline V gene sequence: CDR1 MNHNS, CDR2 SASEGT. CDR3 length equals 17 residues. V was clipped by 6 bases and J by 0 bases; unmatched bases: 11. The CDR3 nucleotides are TGTGCCAGCAGCCCCCTGAGTAGCGGGCCCTCCTACAATGAGCAGTTCTTC. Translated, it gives CASSPLSSGPSYNEQFF.

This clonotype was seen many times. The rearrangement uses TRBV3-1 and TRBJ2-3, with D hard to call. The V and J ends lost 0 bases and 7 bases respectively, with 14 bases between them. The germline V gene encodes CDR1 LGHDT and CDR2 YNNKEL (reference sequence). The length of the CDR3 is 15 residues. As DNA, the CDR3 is TGTGCCAGCAGCCAAGAGGGCTGGATAAAGAATACGCAGTATTTT. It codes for CASSQEGWIKNTQYF.

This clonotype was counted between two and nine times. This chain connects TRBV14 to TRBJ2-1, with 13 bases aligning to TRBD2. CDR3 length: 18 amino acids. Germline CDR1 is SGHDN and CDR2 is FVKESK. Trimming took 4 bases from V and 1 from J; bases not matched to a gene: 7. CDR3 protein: CASSPRLAGGPSYNEQFF. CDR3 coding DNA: TGTGCCAGCAGCCCCAGACTAGCGGGAGGCCCATCCTACAATGAGCAGTTCTTC.

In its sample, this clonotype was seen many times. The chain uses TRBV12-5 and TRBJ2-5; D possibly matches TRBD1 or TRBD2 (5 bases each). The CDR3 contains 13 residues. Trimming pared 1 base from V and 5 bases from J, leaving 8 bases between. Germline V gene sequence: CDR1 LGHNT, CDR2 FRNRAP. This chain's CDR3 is CASGLAEGETQYF. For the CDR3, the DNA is TGTGCTAGTGGTTTGGCAGAGGGGGAGACCCAGTACTTC.